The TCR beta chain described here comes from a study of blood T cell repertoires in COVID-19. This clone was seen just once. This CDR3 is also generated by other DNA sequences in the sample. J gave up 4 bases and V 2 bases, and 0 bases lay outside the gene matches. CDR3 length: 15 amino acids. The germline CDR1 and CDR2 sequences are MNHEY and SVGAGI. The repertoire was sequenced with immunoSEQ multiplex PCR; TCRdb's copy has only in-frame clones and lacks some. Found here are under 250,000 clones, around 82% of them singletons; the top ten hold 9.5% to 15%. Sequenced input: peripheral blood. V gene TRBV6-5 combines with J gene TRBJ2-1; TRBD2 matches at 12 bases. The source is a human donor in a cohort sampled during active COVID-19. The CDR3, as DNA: TGTGCCAGCAGTTACGGACTAGCGGGGTACAATGAGCAGTTCTTC. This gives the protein CASSYGLAGYNEQFF.